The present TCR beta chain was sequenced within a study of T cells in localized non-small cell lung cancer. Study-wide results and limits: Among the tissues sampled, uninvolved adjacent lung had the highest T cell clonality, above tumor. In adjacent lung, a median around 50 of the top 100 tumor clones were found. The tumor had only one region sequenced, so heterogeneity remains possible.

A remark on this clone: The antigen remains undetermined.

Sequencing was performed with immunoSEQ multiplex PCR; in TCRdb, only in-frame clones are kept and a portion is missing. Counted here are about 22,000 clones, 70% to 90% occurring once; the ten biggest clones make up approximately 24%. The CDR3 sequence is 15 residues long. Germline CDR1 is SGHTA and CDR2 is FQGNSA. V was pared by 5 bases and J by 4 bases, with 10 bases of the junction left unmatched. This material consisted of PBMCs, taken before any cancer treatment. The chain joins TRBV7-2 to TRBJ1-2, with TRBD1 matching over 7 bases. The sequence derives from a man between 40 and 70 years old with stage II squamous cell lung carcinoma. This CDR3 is CASSPGGGLGYGYTF. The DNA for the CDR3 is TGTGCCAGCAGCCCAGGGGGGGGGCTAGGCTATGGCTACACCTTC.